The TCR beta chain described here comes from a study of blood T cell repertoires in COVID-19 (dated by TCRdb to between 2020 and 2021). Turning to the overall study: Samples from collaborators originated in the United States, Italy and Spain and spanned both the acute and convalescent phases of COVID-19. Nearly every sample came with metadata listing a de-identified subject ID, COVID-19 status, age in years and sex. HLA class I and class II types, where available, came from metadata supplied by the sample provider rather than from assay-based typing. The samples were drawn from two sources: the first 160 participants of the ongoing ImmuneRACE study, and 1,200 or so subjects contributed by 6 global collaborators. The repertoires were released in a freely available public database meant as a resource for research on the immune response to SARS-CoV-2. Subjects who had been exposed to COVID-19, were actively infected with it, or had recovered from it provided the deeply sampled blood TCRbeta repertoires that made up the dataset. The material from the prospective study consisted of cDNA or gDNA derived from T cells, B-cell-depleted T cells, or PBMCs. The full study reports these points: The amount of clinical and demographic metadata varied by source and participant and was provided uncurated.

Each collaborating institution followed its own protocols to collect whole blood in K2EDTA tubes. For TCRbeta analysis, collaborators shipped samples as frozen whole blood, isolated PBMCs, or DNA extracted from either of those sample types. TCRbeta CDR3 regions were amplified from genomic DNA by means of the immunoSEQ Assay, a bias-controlled multiplex PCR. Concerning the study's data processing: Nucleated cell counts per sample were estimated from amplification of reference gene primers within the assay. To quantify the absolute abundance of each unique TCRbeta CDR3 rearrangement, sequence reads were collapsed and filtered. For each sample, productive Simpson clonality was calculated by taking the square root of Simpson's diversity index across productive rearrangements. The immuneACCESS repertoire file appears here via TCRdb, limited to in-frame rearrangements. These files lack a portion of the clones; in checked studies, under half of the deficit traces to unresolved V genes, and the cause of the others is not known. D and trimming come from the DNA, and the V and J calls and clone size come from that table. The sample data list some 140,000 clones, and about 76% of these were observed just once. Around 13% of the sample is in the top ten clones.

As regards this clone: Its specific antigen is unknown. At one of its ends the junction is not consistent with the germline gene, which may arise from a read error.

This clonotype was sampled from an elderly man with acute or convalescent COVID-19. The source material was peripheral blood.

The DNA is TGCAGTGCTAGGGGGGACATCCGCGCATTT. Translated, this gives CSARGDIRAF. The rearranged chain carries TRBV20-1 and TRBJ1-1; TRBD1 is possibly the D segment (6 matching bases). The CDR3 goes from the cysteine to the phenylalanine over 10 residues. Only the CDR3 region is kept as DNA, spanning 30 bases read in frame from base 1. The CDR1 and CDR2 encoded by the germline V gene (reference sequence) are DFQATT and SNEGSKA.